The clone carrying this T cell receptor beta chain was detected only once. The antigen is undetermined. The source of the sample is a study of long-term antiretroviral therapy in people with HIV. As for the study in general: Samples from the earliest time points predate the 2015 immediate-ART recommendation by about a decade. Study findings and constraints: Control repertoires displayed wider CDR3 length ranges than the HIV repertoires.

Inclusion required at least two post-ART and at least one pre-ART PBMC samples. The authors ran the immunoSEQ assay, v3.0, at survey level. Measured with immunoSEQ multiplex PCR; TCRdb has only the in-frame clones, and not every one. The sample contains roughly 14,000 clones, about 80% of which appear only once. Germline CDR1 is GTSNPN and CDR2 is SVGIG (reference sequence). The CDR3 covers 11 residues. V was clipped by 4 bases and J by 7 bases; unmatched bases: 0. The source is a man aged 40-49 years with HIV. Sequences were derived from unsorted PBMCs, sampled just before starting antiretroviral therapy. V is TRBV30 and J is TRBJ2-2, with TRBD2 matching 7 bases. CDR3 nucleotide sequence: TGTGCCTGGACGGGAGGCGGGGAGCTGTTTTTT. The encoded protein is CAWTGGGELFF.